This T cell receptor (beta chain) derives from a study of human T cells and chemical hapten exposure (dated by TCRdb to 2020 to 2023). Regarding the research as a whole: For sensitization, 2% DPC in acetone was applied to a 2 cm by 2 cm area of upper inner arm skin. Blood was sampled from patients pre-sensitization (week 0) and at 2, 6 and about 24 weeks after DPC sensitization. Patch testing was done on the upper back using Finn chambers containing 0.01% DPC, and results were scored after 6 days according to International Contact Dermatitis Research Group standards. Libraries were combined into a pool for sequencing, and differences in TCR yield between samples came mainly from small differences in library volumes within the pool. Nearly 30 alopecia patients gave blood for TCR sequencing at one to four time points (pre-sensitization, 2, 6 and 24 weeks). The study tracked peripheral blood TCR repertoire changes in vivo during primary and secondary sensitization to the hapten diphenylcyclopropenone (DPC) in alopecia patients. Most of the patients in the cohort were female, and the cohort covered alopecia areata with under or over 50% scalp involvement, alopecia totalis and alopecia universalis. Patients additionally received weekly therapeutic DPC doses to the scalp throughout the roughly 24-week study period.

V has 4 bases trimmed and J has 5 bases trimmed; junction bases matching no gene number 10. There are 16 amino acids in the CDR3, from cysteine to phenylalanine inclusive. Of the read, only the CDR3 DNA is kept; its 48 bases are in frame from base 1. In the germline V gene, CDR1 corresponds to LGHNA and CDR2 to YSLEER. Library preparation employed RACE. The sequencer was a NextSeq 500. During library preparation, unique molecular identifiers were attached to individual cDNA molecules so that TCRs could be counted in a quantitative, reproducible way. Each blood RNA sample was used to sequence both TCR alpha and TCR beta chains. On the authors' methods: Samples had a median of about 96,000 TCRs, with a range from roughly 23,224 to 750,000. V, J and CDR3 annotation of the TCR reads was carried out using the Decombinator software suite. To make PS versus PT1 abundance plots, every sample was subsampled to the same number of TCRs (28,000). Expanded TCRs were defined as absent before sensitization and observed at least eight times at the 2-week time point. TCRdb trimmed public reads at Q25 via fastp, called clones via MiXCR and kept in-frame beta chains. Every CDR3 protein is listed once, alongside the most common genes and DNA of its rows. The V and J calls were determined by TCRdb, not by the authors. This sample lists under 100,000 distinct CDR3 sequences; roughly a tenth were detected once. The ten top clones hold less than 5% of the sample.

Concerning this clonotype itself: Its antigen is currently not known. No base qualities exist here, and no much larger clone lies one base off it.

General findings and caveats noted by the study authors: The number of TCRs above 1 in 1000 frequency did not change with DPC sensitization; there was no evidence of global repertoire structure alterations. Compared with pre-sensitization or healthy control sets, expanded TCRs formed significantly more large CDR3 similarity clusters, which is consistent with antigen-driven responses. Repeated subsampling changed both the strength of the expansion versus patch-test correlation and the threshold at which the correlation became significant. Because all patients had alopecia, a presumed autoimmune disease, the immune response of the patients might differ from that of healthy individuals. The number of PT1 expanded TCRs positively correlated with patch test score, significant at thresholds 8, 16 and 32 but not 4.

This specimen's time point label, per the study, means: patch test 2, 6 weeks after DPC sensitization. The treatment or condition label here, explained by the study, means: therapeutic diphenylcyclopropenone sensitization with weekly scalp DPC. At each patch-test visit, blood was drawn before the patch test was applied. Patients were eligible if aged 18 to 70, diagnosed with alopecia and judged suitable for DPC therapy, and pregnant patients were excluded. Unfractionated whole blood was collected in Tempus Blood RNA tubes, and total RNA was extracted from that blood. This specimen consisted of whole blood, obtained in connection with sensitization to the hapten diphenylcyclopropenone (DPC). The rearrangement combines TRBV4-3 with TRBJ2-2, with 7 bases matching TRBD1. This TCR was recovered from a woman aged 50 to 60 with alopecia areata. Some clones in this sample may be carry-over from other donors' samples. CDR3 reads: CASSPTTGRWTGELFF. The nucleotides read TGCGCCAGCAGCCCCACGACAGGGCGTTGGACCGGGGAGCTGTTTTTT.